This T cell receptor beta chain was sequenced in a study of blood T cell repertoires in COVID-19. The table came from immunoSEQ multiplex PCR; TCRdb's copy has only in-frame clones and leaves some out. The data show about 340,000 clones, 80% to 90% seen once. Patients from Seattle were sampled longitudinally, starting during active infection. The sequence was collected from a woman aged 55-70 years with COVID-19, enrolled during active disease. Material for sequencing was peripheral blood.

CDR3 in DNA: TGTGCCAGCAGCTTAAAACTAGCGGGTAACAATGAGCAGTTCTTC. This sequence encodes CASSLKLAGNNEQFF. This chain uses TRBV11-1 with TRBJ2-1, with 9 bases aligning to TRBD2. The J segment lost 5 bases and the V segment lost 2 bases, leaving 4 bases of the junction unmatched. In germline, CDR1 is SGHAT, CDR2 FQDESV (reference sequence). CDR3 length: 15 residues.